This T cell receptor beta chain was identified during a study of graft-versus-host responses after intestinal transplantation. Study information: The whole recipient group had anti-thymocyte globulin induction followed by tacrolimus and steroids for roughly three years. Findings of the study overall: An association linked early post-transplant HvG declines with peak circulating GvH clone levels.

Clones were sequenced by immunoSEQ multiplex PCR, and TCRdb holds only the in-frame ones, with some missing. The table includes 30,000 or so clones, around 85% detected once. This clone is medium-sized within its sample. The antigen is undetermined. This CDR3 is 16 amino acids long. The germline V gene has CDR1 MNHEY and CDR2 SVGAGI. The junction had 7 bases not matched to a gene; V was cut back by 0 bases and J by 8 bases. The V and J genes are TRBV6-5 and TRBJ1-2, with 12 positions matching TRBD1. The specimen comprised unstimulated CD8+ T cells sorted from spleen or lymph node cells, sampled before intestinal transplant. This clonotype originated in a human donor who received an intestinal transplant. The CDR3 DNA sequence: TGTGCCAGCAGTTACTCGAACTTGGGGACAGGGGGCGGCTACACCTTC. Protein: CASSYSNLGTGGGYTF.